The entry that follows covers one T cell receptor (beta chain) sequence. In the original analysis: For nucleated cells, counts were estimated from reference gene primer amplification. The method was immunoSEQ multiplex PCR; TCRdb's version includes in-frame clones alone and lacks a portion of them. Clonal size and the V and J genes are those of that table, whereas D and trimming came from the DNA. This repertoire shows a few hundred thousand clones, approximately 85% found once; its top ten account for 1.5% to 2%. The length of the CDR3 is 17 residues. V was clipped by 5 bases and J by 0 bases; unmatched bases: 5. Germline loops: CDR1 MDHEN, CDR2 SYDVKM. These data belong to a study of blood T cell repertoires in COVID-19. Study-wide background: Sites across the United States, Italy and Spain contributed samples from acute and convalescent COVID-19. T cells, B-cell-depleted T cells, or PBMCs provided the cDNA or gDNA that served as material.

Material: PBMCs or T cells enriched from blood (not recorded which). The rearrangement links TRBV28 to TRBJ2-6; 9 nucleotides agree with TRBD1. This clonotype originated in a woman in her forties or fifties who had recovered from COVID-19. In DNA, the CDR3 is TGTGCCAGCAGTACGGGACAGGGCTTCTCTGGGGCCAACGTCCTGACTTTC. It translates to CASSTGQGFSGANVLTF.